The text below deals with one TCR beta chain. The antigen remains undetermined. This CDR3 is 15 amino acids long. The germline V and J ends were trimmed by 3 bases and 5 bases, with 17 bases remaining between them. Germline V gene data show CDR1 as SGDLS and CDR2 as YYNGEE. The data stem from a study of CD8 T cells in ankylosing spondylitis. TCRdb itself ran the 5' RACE reads through MiXCR, one entry per CDR3 protein. The sample includes tens of thousands of distinct CDR3 sequences, less than 4% of them seen just once. Overall study results and limits: Those disease-linked clones were CD8+; they were also relatively rare in peripheral blood.

Sequenced sample: blood, either unsorted or a sorted T cell fraction (not recorded which). V gene TRBV9 combines with J gene TRBJ2-5; tentatively, D is TRBD2 (7 bases). This TCR was recovered from a male donor with ankylosing spondylitis or in good health (not recorded which). The CDR3 nucleotides read TGTGCCAGCAGCGGCCGAGGGGGGGGCGGCGAGACCCAGTACTTC. Translated: CASSGRGGGGETQYF.